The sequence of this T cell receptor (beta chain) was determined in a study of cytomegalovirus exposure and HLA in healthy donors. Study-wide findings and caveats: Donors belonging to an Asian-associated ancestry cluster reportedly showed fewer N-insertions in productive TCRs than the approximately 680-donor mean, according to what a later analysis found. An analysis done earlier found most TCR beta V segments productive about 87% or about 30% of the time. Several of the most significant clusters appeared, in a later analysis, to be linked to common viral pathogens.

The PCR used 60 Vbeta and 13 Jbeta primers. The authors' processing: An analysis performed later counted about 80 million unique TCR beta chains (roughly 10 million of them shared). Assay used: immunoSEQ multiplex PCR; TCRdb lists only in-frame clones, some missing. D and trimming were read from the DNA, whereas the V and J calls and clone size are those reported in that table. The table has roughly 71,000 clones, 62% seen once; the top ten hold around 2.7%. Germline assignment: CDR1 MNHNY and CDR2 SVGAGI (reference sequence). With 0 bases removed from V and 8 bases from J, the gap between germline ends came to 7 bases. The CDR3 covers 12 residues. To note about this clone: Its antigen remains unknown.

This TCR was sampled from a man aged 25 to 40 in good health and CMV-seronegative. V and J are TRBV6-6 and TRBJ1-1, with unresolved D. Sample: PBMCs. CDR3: CASSYSPVEAFF. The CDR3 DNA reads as TGTGCCAGCAGTTACTCCCCTGTAGAAGCTTTCTTT.